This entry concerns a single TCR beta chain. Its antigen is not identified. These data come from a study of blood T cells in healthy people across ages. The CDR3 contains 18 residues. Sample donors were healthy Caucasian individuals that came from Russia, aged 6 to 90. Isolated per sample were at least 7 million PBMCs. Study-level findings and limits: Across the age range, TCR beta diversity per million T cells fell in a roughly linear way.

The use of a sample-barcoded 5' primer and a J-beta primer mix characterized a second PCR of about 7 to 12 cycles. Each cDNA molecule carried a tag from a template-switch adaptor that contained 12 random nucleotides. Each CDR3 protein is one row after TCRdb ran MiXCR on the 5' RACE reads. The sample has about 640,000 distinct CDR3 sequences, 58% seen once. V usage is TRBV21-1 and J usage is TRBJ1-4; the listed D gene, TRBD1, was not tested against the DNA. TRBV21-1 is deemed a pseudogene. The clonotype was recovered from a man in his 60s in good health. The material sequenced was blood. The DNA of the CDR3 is TGTGCCAGCAGCAAAGCGGGACAGGGGGCCTCAACTAATGAAAAACTGTTTTTT. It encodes CASSKAGQGASTNEKLFF.